Each of the 8 T cell receptor beta chains below was sequenced from the same sample in a study of T cell clones after liver transplantation. The method was immunoSEQ multiplex PCR; TCRdb's version includes in-frame clones alone and lacks a portion of them. The table lists 70,000 to 80,000 clones, about nine tenths of them singletons. The sequenced sample was CD4+ T cells from blood, obtained before liver transplant. These receptors were taken from a human donor who received a liver transplant.

This clone is a singleton in its sample. V and J are TRBV5-4 and TRBJ2-3; unclear D gene. This CDR3 has 13 amino acids. The germline V gene has CDR1 SGHNT and CDR2 YYREEE (reference sequence). V was cut by 3 bases and J by 1 base, with 6 bases left in between. CDR3 sequence: CASSYQRTDTQYF. CDR3 DNA: TGTGCCAGCAGCTACCAGCGCACAGATACGCAGTATTTT.

This chain joins TRBV6-5 and TRBJ2-3; D is ambiguous. Trimming removed 5 bases from V and 6 bases from J, with 12 bases in between. This CDR3 has 13 amino acids. The germline CDR1 and CDR2 sequences are MNHEY and SVGAGI. Here the CDR3 reads CASSQTRGDTQYF. The CDR3 DNA reads as TGTGCCAGCAGTCAGACTCGTGGTGATACGCAGTATTTT.

The chain recombines TRBV7-9 with TRBJ2-1; tentatively, D is TRBD1 (5 bases). Germline V lookup: CDR1 SEHNR, CDR2 FQNEAQ (reference sequence). V gave up 5 bases and J gave up 7 bases, with 18 bases separating them. The CDR3 spans 15 residues. DNA of the CDR3: TGTGCCAGCAGCCCGCTAGGGGTCGGGTCGAATGAGCAGTTCTTC. It encodes CASSPLGVGSNEQFF.

This sequence joins TRBV7-2 and TRBJ2-3; tentatively, D is TRBD1 or TRBD2 (7 bases each). The CDR3 consists of 15 residues. Trimming shortened V by 5 bases and J by 4 bases, and 16 bases separated the two germline ends. CDR1 SGHTA and CDR2 FQGNSA come from the germline V gene. This CDR3 is CASSPRTRGPDTQYF. The CDR3 coding sequence is TGTGCCAGCAGCCCCCGGACTAGGGGGCCAGATACGCAGTATTTT.

The V and J genes are TRBV11-3 and TRBJ2-7; D might be TRBD1 (6 bases). Germline CDR1 and CDR2: SGHNT and YENEEA. The CDR3 loop spans 15 amino acids. V dropped 1 base and J dropped 3 bases, with 13 bases sitting between them. The CDR3 sequence: CASSLGDILLYEQYF. In nucleotides, the CDR3 is TGTGCCAGCAGCTTAGGGGACATCCTGCTCTACGAGCAGTACTTC.

V usage is TRBV7-3 and J usage is TRBJ2-1; TRBD2 is a possible D gene (6 bases). CDR3 length: 18 residues. The ends were cut back, 2 bases at V and 2 bases at J, with 19 bases in the middle. Germline CDR1 and CDR2: SGHTA and FQGTGA. Here the CDR3 reads CASSLLPSGGSAYNEQFF. For the CDR3, the DNA is TGTGCCAGCAGCTTATTACCCTCCGGAGGGAGCGCCTACAATGAGCAGTTCTTC.

This rearrangement joins TRBV27 to TRBJ2-5, with D uncertain. Deletions cut 4 bases from V and 1 base from J, with 10 bases between. Germline CDR1 MNHEY, CDR2 SMNVEV (reference sequence). This CDR3 is built from 14 residues. The DNA for the CDR3 is TGTGCCAGCAGTTACCGACTGAGCCAAGAGACCCAGTACTTC. Translation: CASSYRLSQETQYF.

This rearrangement joins TRBV28 to TRBJ1-4, with D possibly being TRBD1 (5 bases). Trimming pared 7 bases from V and 8 bases from J, leaving 23 bases between. In germline, CDR1 is MDHEN, CDR2 SYDVKM. The CDR3 sequence is 16 residues long. The DNA for the CDR3 is TGTGCCAGCACCACTCCCCCGGGGGGAGGGAAGGAAAAACTGTTTTTT. It encodes CASTTPPGGGKEKLFF.